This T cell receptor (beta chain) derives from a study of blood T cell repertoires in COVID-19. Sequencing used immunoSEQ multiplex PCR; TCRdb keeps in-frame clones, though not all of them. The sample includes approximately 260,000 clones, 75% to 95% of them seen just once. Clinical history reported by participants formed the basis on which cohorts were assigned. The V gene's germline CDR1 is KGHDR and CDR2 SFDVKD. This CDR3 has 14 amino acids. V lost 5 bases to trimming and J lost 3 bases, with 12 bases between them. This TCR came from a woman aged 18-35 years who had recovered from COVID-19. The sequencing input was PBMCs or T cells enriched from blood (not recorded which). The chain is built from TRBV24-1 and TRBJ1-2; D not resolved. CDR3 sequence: CATSGAAWDYGYTF. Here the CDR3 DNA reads TGTGCCACCAGTGGAGCGGCATGGGACTATGGCTACACCTTC.